This T cell receptor (beta chain) was found in a study of OX40 agonist ivuxolimab in advanced cancers. General notes on the study: Ivuxolimab was an agonistic, fully human IgG2 monoclonal antibody directed against OX40 (CD134), a costimulatory receptor. Three dose-escalation patients achieved partial responses, one with hepatocellular carcinoma and two with cutaneous melanoma. Intravenous ivuxolimab was administered to patients every 2 weeks at six dose levels: 0.01, 0.1, 0.3, 1.5, 3 and 10 mg/kg. The purpose of peripheral TCRbeta sequencing was to test whether ivuxolimab changed TCR sequence diversity and led to clonal T-cell expansion. Among the roughly 54 dose-escalation patients, approximately 20 had hepatocellular carcinoma, approximately 15 melanoma, 9 renal cell carcinoma and 9 head and neck cancer. In the dose-escalation cohort, 70% to 90% of patients were male, and the mean age was around 60 years with a range of roughly 20 to 79. Prior anti-PD-1, anti-PD-L1 or anti-CTLA-4 therapy was permitted, and approximately 42% of dose-escalation patients had received checkpoint inhibitors. The paper covers the monotherapy dose-escalation part of the phase I ivuxolimab trial, which included N ≈ 52 patients.

Genomic DNA was extracted from sorted cells for sequencing of the TCRbeta CDR3 region. TCRbeta CDR3 regions were sequenced using the immunoSEQ Assay. Imported from immuneACCESS, the table was reduced by TCRdb to in-frame sequences with V and J called. These copies leave out some clones; in studies compared against another copy, an unresolved V gene accounts for under half, and the cause of the remainder is not known. The sample table lists around 68,000 clones, roughly 84% of them with a count of one. The biggest ten clones account for roughly 16% of the sample. Notes on this clone: There is no known antigen for this receptor. Base qualities are not recorded, but no much larger clone differs from it by a single base.

The trial excluded patients who had a history of autoimmune disease or who were on systemic immunosuppression. In every dose cohort, peripheral blood was drawn for TCR sequencing at baseline, cycle 4 day 1, and cycle 7 day 1. Samples were obtained from an open-label, multicenter, first-in-human phase I dose-escalation trial of ivuxolimab. The trial enrolled adults with locally advanced or metastatic head and neck squamous cell, hepatocellular, melanoma or renal cell carcinoma. Before TCR sequencing, CD4+ and CD8+ T cells were separately sorted from peripheral blood. Results and caveats for the whole study, not just this receptor: After ivuxolimab, expanded clones were on average more numerous among CD8+ T cells than among CD4+ T cells. Low levels of normalized T-cell clonal expansion were also seen in some patients who did not respond. At doses from 0.1 to 3.0 mg/kg, clonal expansion was seen in both CD4+ and CD8+ blood T cells between baseline and week 6. The antigen specificity of the clonally expanded peripheral T cells was not determined. In partial responders in the 0.1-3.0 mg/kg groups, normalized peripheral clonal expansion was found to be among the lowest, especially among CD8+ T cells.

The CDR3 numbers 13 residues from cysteine through phenylalanine. Left in the record is the CDR3 DNA by itself, 39 bases read in frame from the first base. In the germline V gene, CDR1 corresponds to MNHEY and CDR2 to SVGAGI. V gives up 5 bases and J gives up 3 bases, and the segment between their germline ends measures 11 bases. The clonotype comes from an adult with an advanced solid tumor such as melanoma, head and neck, liver or kidney cancer. Sample: CD4+ or CD8+ T cells sorted from blood, taken in a trial of the OX40 agonist ivuxolimab. The chain is encoded by TRBV6-5 joined to TRBJ2-7, with the D segment identity uncertain. The CDR3 corresponds to CASSQPDRYEQYF. The sequence in DNA is TGTGCCAGCAGTCAACCGGACCGCTACGAGCAGTACTTC.